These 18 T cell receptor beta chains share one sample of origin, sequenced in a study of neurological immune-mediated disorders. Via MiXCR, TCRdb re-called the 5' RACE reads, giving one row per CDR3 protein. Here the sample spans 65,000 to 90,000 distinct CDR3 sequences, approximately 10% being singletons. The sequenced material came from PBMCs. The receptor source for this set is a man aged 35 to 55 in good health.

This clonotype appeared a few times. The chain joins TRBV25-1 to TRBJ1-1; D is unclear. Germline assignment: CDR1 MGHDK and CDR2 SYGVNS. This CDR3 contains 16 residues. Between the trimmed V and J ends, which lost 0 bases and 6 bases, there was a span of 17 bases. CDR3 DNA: TGTGCCAGCAGTGAATATCCCGAAGTGGATAAGTCTGAAGCTTTCTTT. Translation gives CASSEYPEVDKSEAFF.

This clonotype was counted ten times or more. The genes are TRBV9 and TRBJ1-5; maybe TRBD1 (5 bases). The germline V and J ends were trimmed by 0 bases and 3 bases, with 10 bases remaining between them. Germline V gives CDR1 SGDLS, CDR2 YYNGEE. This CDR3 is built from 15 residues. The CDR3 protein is CASSVGLGVNQPQHF. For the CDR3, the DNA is TGTGCCAGCAGCGTAGGGTTAGGGGTCAATCAGCCCCAGCATTTT.

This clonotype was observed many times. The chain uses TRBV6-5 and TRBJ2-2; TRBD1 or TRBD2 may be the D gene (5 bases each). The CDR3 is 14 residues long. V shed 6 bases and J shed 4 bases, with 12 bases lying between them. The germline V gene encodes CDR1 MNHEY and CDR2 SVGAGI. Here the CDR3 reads CASSSYGGTGELFF. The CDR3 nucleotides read TGTGCCAGCAGCTCATATGGGGGCACCGGGGAGCTGTTTTTT.

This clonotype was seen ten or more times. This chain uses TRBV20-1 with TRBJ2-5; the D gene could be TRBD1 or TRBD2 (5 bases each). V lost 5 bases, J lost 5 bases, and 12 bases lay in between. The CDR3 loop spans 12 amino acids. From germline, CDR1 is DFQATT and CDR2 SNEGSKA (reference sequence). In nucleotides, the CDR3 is TGCAGTGCTCCGGACGAGGGGGAGACCCAGTACTTC. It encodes CSAPDEGETQYF.

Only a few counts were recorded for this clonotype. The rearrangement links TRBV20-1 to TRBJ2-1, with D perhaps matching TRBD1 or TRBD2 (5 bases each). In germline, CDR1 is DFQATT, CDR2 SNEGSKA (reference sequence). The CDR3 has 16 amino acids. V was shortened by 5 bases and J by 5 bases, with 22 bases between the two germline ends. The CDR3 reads CSAYRPGTSTDNEQFF. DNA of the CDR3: TGCAGTGCTTATCGCCCCGGGACCAGTACGGACAATGAGCAGTTCTTC.

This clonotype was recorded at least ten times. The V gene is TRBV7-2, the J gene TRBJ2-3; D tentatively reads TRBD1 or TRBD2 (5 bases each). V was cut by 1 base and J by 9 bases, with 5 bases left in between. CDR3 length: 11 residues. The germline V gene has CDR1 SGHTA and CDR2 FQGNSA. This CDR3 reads CASSLGGTQYF. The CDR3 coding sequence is TGTGCCAGCAGCTTAGGGGGGACGCAGTATTTT.

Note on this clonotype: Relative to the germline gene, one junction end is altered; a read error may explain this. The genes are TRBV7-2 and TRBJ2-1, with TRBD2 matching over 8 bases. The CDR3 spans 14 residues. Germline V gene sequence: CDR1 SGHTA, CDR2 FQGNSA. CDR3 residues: CVSSLAGVYNEQFF. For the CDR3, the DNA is TGTGTCAGCAGCCTAGCGGGTGTCTACAATGAGCAGTTCTTC.

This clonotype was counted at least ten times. The chain's CDR3 is CASTENTYQPQHF. CDR3 DNA: TGTGCCAGCACCGAAAACACCTATCAGCCCCAGCATTTT. V is TRBV28 and J is TRBJ1-5, with no clear D. V was trimmed by 7 bases and J by 5 bases, leaving 12 bases between them. The germline V gene encodes CDR1 MDHEN and CDR2 SYDVKM. This CDR3 is built from 13 residues.

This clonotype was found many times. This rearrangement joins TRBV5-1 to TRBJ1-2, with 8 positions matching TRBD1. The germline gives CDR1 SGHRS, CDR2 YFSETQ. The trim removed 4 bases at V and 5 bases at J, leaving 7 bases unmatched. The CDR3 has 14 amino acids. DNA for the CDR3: TGCGCCAGCAGCGCGGGACAGGTGCGGTATGGCTACACCTTC. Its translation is CASSAGQVRYGYTF. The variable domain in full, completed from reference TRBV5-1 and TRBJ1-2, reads KAGVTQTPRYLIKTRGQQVTLSCSPISGHRSVSWYQQTPGQGLQFLFEYFSETQRNKGNFPGRFSGRQFSNSRSEMNVSTLELGDSALYLCASSAGQVRYGYTFGSGTRLTVV.

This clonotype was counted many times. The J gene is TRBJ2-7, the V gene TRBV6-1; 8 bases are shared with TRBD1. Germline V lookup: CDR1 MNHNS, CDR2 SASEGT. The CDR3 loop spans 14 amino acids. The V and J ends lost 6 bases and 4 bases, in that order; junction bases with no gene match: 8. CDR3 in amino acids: CASSLTGVLYEQYF. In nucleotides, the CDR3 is TGTGCCAGCAGCTTGACAGGGGTCTTATACGAGCAGTACTTC.

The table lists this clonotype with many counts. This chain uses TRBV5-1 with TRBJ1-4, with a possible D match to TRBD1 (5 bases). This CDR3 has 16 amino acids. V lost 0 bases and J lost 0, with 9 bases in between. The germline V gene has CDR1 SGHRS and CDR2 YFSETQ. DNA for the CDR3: TGCGCCAGCAGCTTGGGACAGTTTACAACTAATGAAAAACTGTTTTTT. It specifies CASSLGQFTTNEKLFF.

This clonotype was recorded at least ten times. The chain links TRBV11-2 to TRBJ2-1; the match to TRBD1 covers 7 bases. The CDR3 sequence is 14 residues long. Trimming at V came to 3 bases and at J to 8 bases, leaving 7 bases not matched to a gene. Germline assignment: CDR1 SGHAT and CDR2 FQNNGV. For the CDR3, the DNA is TGTGCCAGCAGCTTTACAGGGGCTCGCGATGAGCAGTTCTTC. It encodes CASSFTGARDEQFF.

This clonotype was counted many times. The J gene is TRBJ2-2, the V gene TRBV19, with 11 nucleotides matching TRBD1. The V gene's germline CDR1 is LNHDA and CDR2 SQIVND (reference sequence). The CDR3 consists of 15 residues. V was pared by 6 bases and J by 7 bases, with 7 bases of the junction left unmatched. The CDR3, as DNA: TGTGCCAGTAGAAGGGACAGGGGGATTGGCGGGGAGCTGTTTTTT. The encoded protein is CASRRDRGIGGELFF.

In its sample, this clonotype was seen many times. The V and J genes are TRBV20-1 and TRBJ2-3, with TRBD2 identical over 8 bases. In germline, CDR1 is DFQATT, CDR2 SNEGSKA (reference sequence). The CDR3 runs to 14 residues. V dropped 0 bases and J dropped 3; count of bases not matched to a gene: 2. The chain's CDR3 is CSARDGGGTDTQYF. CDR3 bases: TGCAGTGCTAGAGACGGCGGGGGGACAGATACGCAGTATTTT.

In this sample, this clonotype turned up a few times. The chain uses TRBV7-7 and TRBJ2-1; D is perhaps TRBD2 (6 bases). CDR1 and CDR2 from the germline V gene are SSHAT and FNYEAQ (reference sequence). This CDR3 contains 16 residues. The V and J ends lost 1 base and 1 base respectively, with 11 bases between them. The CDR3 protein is CASSLGVGGSYNEQFF. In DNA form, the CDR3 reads TGTGCCAGCAGCTTAGGGGTGGGGGGATCCTACAATGAGCAGTTCTTC.

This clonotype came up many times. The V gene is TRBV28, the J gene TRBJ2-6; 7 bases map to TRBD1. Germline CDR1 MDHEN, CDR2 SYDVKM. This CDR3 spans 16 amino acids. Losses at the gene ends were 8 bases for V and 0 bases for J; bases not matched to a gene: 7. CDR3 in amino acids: CASSPYRGSGANVLTF. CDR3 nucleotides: TGTGCCAGCTCGCCCTACAGGGGCTCTGGGGCCAACGTCCTGACTTTC.

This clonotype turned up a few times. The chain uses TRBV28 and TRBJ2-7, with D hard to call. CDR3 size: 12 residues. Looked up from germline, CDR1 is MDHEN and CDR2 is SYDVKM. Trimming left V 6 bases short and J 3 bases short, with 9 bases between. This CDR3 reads CASSQSRYEQYF. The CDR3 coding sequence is TGTGCCAGCAGCCAGTCCCGCTACGAGCAGTACTTC.

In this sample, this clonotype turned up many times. The CDR3 here is CSAWTSSYGYTF. The CDR3 coding sequence is TGCAGCGCTTGGACATCCTCTTATGGCTACACCTTC. The chain employs TRBV29-1 and TRBJ1-2, with D possibly being TRBD1 (5 bases). The length of the CDR3 is 12 residues. Trimming took off 7 bases at V and 5 bases at J, with 14 bases between the two ends. Germline CDR1 SQVTM, CDR2 ANQGSEA.